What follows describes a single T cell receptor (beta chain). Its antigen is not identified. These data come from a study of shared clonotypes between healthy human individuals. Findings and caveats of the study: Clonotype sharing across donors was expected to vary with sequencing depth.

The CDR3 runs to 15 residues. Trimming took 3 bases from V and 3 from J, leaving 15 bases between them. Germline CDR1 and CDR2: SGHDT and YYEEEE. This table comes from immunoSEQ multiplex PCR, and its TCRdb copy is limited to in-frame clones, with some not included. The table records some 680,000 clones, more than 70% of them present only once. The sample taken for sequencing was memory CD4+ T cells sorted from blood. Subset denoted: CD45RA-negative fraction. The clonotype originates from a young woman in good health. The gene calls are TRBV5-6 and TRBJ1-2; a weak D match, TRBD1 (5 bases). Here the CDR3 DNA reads TGTGCCAGCAGCTCCCTCTCGGGACTGCACTATGGCTACACCTTC. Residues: CASSSLSGLHYGYTF.